Many counts were recorded for the clone carrying this T cell receptor (beta chain). Its target is unknown. This specimen comes from a study of identical twins. TCRdb fed the 5' RACE reads into MiXCR, producing one record per CDR3 protein. Seen here are approximately 260,000 distinct CDR3 sequences, about 8.3% observed once, and the top ten hold less than 4%. The study's findings and limits: Cord blood beta clonotypes present at high abundance carried fewer insertions; no such pattern appeared in memory repertoires. Models underestimated TCR alpha sharing (out-of-frame) in monozygotic twins. Out-of-frame alpha sequences shared by twins were enriched for low generation probability.

The CDR3 covers 15 residues. Germline CDR1 reads SEHNR; CDR2 reads FQNEAQ (reference sequence). The V gene end was trimmed by 3 bases and the J gene end by 3 bases; junction bases not matched to a gene: 6. The same sample was also used in a study of yellow fever vaccine responses in identical twins.

The source material was CD8+ T cells sorted from blood. The source of this sequence is a young woman in good health. The chain links TRBV7-9 to TRBJ2-7, with 9 bases fitting TRBD2. The CDR3 DNA reads as TGTGCCAGCAGCTTTCCGACTAGCGGTGACTACGAGCAGTACTTC. Protein sequence: CASSFPTSGDYEQYF.